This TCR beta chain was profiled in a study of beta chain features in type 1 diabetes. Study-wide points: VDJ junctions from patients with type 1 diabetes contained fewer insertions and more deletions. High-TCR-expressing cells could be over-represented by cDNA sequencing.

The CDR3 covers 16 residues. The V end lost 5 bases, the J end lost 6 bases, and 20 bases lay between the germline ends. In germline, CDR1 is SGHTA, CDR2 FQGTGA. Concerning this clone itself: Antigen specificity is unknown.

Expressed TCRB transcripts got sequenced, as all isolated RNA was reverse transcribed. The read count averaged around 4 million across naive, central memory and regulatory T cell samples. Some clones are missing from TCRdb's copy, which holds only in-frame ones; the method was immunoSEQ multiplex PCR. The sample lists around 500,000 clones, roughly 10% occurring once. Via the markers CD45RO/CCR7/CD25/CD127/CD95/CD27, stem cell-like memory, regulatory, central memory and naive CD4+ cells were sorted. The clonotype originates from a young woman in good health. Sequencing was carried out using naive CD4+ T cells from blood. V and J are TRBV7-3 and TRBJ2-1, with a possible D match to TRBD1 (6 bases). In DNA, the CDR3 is TGTGCCAGCAGCCACTTTGGGGGCCGAGTAGGCAATGAGCAGTTCTTC. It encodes CASSHFGGRVGNEQFF.